Each of the 17 T cell receptor beta chains below was sequenced from the same sample in a study of T cell responses to AZD1222 COVID-19 vaccine. Sequenced by immunoSEQ multiplex PCR; TCRdb stores in-frame clones only, minus some. Here the sample spans 90,000 to 110,000 clones, approximately 85% being singletons. The sample was peripheral blood, taken on day 0 of MenACWY control vaccination. The receptor set was obtained from an adult in good health.

The CDR3 region has the DNA TGTGCCAGCAGCCTCAGGTGGTTGGACACTGAAGCTTTCTTT. This gives the protein CASSLRWLDTEAFF. J is TRBJ1-1 and V is TRBV6-5, with D hard to call. Germline loops: CDR1 MNHEY, CDR2 SVGAGI. This CDR3 has 14 residues. V lost 6 bases and J lost 3, with 14 bases in between.

The chain joins TRBV10-3 to TRBJ1-3; D may be TRBD1 (6 bases). Germline lookup yields CDR1 ENHRY and CDR2 SYGVKD. Trimming took off 8 bases at V and 4 bases at J, with 18 bases between the two ends. There are 15 residues in the CDR3. CDR3 region: CAIGETGTGGNTIYF. The CDR3 DNA reads TGTGCCATCGGCGAAACAGGGACGGGAGGAAACACCATATATTTT.

The rearrangement uses TRBV19 and TRBJ2-3; D is undetermined. The ends were cut back, 6 bases at V and 0 bases at J, with 10 bases in the middle. The CDR3 runs to 14 residues. Germline lookup yields CDR1 LNHDA and CDR2 SQIVND (reference sequence). The CDR3 sequence is CASSEGSSTDTQYF. The CDR3 nucleotides are TGTGCCAGTAGCGAAGGGTCCAGCACAGATACGCAGTATTTT.

The rearrangement links TRBV27 to TRBJ2-7; D assignment may be TRBD1 or TRBD2 (5 bases each). CDR1 is MNHEY and CDR2 is SMNVEV in the germline V gene (reference sequence). Trimming pared 0 bases from V and 2 bases from J, leaving 17 bases between. The CDR3 totals 17 residues. As DNA, the CDR3 is TGTGCCAGCAGTTTATCCTCCCAGGGACCGTCACCCTACGAGCAGTACTTC. Amino acids: CASSLSSQGPSPYEQYF.

The V call is TRBV2, the J call TRBJ2-2; D is unresolved. The CDR3 spans 15 residues. The germline gives CDR1 SNHLY, CDR2 FYNNEI. Deletions cut 0 bases from V and 7 bases from J, with 12 bases between. This CDR3 is CASSEAGSLVGELFF. In DNA, the CDR3 is TGTGCCAGCAGTGAAGCTGGTAGTTTAGTCGGGGAGCTGTTTTTT.

The genes are TRBV15 and TRBJ1-4; no clear D. V was clipped by 2 bases and J by 1 base, with 14 bases between them. Looked up from germline, CDR1 is LNHNV and CDR2 is YYDKDF (reference sequence). The CDR3 is 17 amino acids. The CDR3 DNA reads TGTGCCACCAGCAGACCAAGGACCGTTCGAACTAATGAAAAACTGTTTTTT. Translated: CATSRPRTVRTNEKLFF.

The rearrangement uses TRBV10-3 and TRBJ1-5; 8 bases align to TRBD1. Trimming cost V 3 bases and J 13 bases; bases outside gene matches: 2. This CDR3 spans 11 amino acids. CDR1 ENHRY and CDR2 SYGVKD come from the germline V gene. CDR3 protein: CAISDRGLQHF. Here the CDR3 DNA reads TGTGCCATCAGTGACAGGGGGCTACAGCATTTT.

The count of this clone is one. The CDR3 DNA follows: TGCGCCAGCAGTCAACCCTCACCCTACGAGCAGTACTTC. Encoded protein: CASSQPSPYEQYF. The chain carries TRBV23-1 and TRBJ2-7; D is ambiguous. TRBV23-1 has ORF status, its function being uncertain. The germline V and J ends were trimmed by 2 bases and 2 bases, with 7 bases remaining between them. The length of the CDR3 is 13 residues.

This chain links TRBV4-1 with TRBJ1-1; 8 bases agree with TRBD1. With 6 bases clipped from V and 4 bases from J, the junction kept 4 bases outside the gene matches. The CDR3 runs to 13 residues. CDR1 and CDR2 (germline): MGHRA, YSYEKL. The CDR3 sequence is CASSYTGGTEAFF. CDR3 bases: TGCGCCAGCAGTTACACAGGGGGCACTGAAGCTTTCTTT.

The rearrangement uses TRBV2 and TRBJ1-4, with unresolved D. CDR3 length: 14 residues. Germline V CDR1 and CDR2: SNHLY, FYNNEI. The V end was cut by 6 bases, the J end by 0 bases, with 8 bases between. CDR3 nucleotide sequence: TGTGCCAGCAGGGGCCCCGCAACTAATGAAAAACTGTTTTTT. Translated: CASRGPATNEKLFF.

The genes are TRBV5-1 and TRBJ2-7; 10 nucleotides match TRBD1. The CDR3 contains 14 residues. The V and J ends lost 2 bases and 5 bases, in that order; junction bases with no gene match: 4. Looked up from germline, CDR1 is SGHRS and CDR2 is YFSETQ. CDR3: CASSFGDRGHEQYF. CDR3 in DNA: TGCGCCAGCAGCTTTGGGGACAGGGGACACGAGCAGTACTTC.

This chain connects TRBV30 to TRBJ1-5; 11 nucleotides match TRBD1. The germline V gene encodes CDR1 GTSNPN and CDR2 SVGIG (reference sequence). This CDR3 contains 17 residues. The trim removed 2 bases at V and 3 bases at J, leaving 9 bases unmatched. The CDR3 DNA follows: TGTGCCTGGAGTAGAAAACGGGACAGGGGGGCCAATCAGCCCCAGCATTTT. As protein: CAWSRKRDRGANQPQHF.

This chain uses TRBV5-1 with TRBJ2-2; 11 bases map to TRBD1. The CDR3 totals 17 residues. Germline loops: CDR1 SGHRS, CDR2 YFSETQ. V trimming: 3 bases; J trimming: 0 bases; junction bases outside the gene matches: 4. For the CDR3, the DNA is TGCGCCAGCAGCTGGACAGGGGGCGCAACGAACACCGGGGAGCTGTTTTTT. Protein product: CASSWTGGATNTGELFF.

The rearrangement links TRBV14 to TRBJ1-1; 7 nucleotides align to TRBD1. The junction had 6 bases not matched to a gene; V was cut back by 0 bases and J by 2 bases. CDR1 is SGHDN, CDR2 FVKESK, per germline. The CDR3 is made up of 16 amino acids. The CDR3, as DNA: TGTGCCAGCAGCCAAGATTTGGGGACAGCCAACACTGAAGCTTTCTTT. Its protein is CASSQDLGTANTEAFF.

This chain joins TRBV4-2 and TRBJ2-2; 7 nucleotides match TRBD1. Looked up from germline, CDR1 is LGHNA and CDR2 is YNFKEQ. The ends lost 4 bases at V and 4 bases at J; junction bases unmatched: 18. There are 19 residues in the CDR3. CDR3 nucleotides: TGTGCCAGCAGCCGCAGGGGCCCCTGGGACAGTGCATTCACCGGGGAGCTGTTTTTT. Its protein is CASSRRGPWDSAFTGELFF.

This clone was counted a single time. The CDR3 sequence is CASSSRRLAGGGEQYF. CDR3 DNA sequence: TGTGCCAGCAGCTCCCGAAGACTAGCGGGAGGGGGCGAGCAGTACTTC. V is TRBV7-9 and J is TRBJ2-7, with 14 nucleotides matching TRBD2. Germline-derived CDR1 and CDR2 are SEHNR and FQNEAQ (reference sequence). The CDR3 has 16 amino acids. V lost 4 bases to trimming and J lost 6 bases; unmatched junction nucleotides: 8.

The rearrangement joins TRBV5-1 to TRBJ1-5, with 7 bases lining up with TRBD1. The CDR3 totals 14 residues. Germline V CDR1 and CDR2: SGHRS, YFSETQ. With 2 bases clipped from V and 4 bases from J, the junction kept 3 bases outside the gene matches. Written as DNA, the CDR3 is TGCGCCAGCAGCTTTACAGGGGAGAATCAGCCCCAGCATTTT. Residues: CASSFTGENQPQHF.